This TCR beta chain was sequenced in a study of blood T cell repertoires in COVID-19. Study-wide context: In each case, the material was cDNA or gDNA derived from T cells, B-cell-depleted T cells, or PBMCs.

Authors' analysis steps: Reference gene primer amplification gave estimated nucleated cell counts. Some clones are missing from TCRdb's copy, which holds only in-frame ones; the method was immunoSEQ multiplex PCR. The DNA was the basis for D and trimming; V, J and clone size are from that table. The table includes about 230,000 clones, roughly 81% detected once. Between the trimmed V and J ends, which lost 7 bases and 7 bases, there was a span of 12 bases. The CDR3 totals 12 residues. CDR1 is SGHNT and CDR2 is YYREEE in the germline V gene (reference sequence). This receptor was identified in a middle-aged man with acute or convalescent COVID-19. This chain joins TRBV5-4 and TRBJ2-1; tentatively, D is TRBD2 (5 bases). What was sequenced was peripheral blood. CDR3 coding DNA: TGTGCCAGCCCGGGGTTGGGTAATGAGCAGTTCTTC. Encoded protein: CASPGLGNEQFF.